This T cell receptor (beta chain) was sequenced during a study of cytomegalovirus exposure and HLA in healthy donors. Study in general: In an early release, HLA-typed donors contributed 77 million or so unique TCR sequences.

The study, taken as a whole, reports: Association with HLA alleles at 0.05 false discovery rate was found for around 17,000 TCR beta sequences in a later analysis. For TCR beta chains, V- and J-gene trimming was later linked to a missense DCLRE1C variant. A list of 164 TCR beta chains associated with cytomegalovirus was given.

Researchers ran the PCR with 60 Vbeta and 13 Jbeta primers. Data came from immunoSEQ multiplex PCR; TCRdb stores just in-frame clones and leaves some out. The top ten clones hold roughly 22% of a sample with 65,000 to 85,000 clones, roughly three quarters of them seen once. Trimming cost V 8 bases and J 0 bases, with 14 bases left between them. Germline CDR1 is MNHEY and CDR2 is SVGAGI. This CDR3 has 15 amino acids. To note about this clone: The antigen is undetermined.

This receptor was identified in a woman between 40 and 55 years old in good health and CMV-seropositive. The V call is TRBV6-5, the J call TRBJ1-3; D is perhaps TRBD1 (5 bases). Sample: PBMCs. The CDR3: CASSRQGTSGNTIYF. The CDR3 DNA is TGTGCCAGCTCACGCCAGGGCACCTCTGGAAACACCATATATTTT.